The clone carrying this T cell receptor beta chain was observed a handful of times. Then a second PCR, running about 6 to 11 cycles, was carried out with a sample-barcoded 5' primer and a J-beta primer mix. One entry per CDR3 protein, called by TCRdb with MiXCR from the 5' RACE reads. The table lists hundreds of thousands of distinct CDR3 sequences, 46% of them singletons. The sample originates from a study of blood T cells in healthy people across ages. The CDR3 has 15 residues. The V end was cut by 8 bases, the J end by 4 bases, with 18 bases between. The chain recombines TRBV12-3 or TRBV12-4 with TRBJ2-1; TRBD1 or TRBD2 may be the D gene (6 bases each). This TCR derives from a man aged 80 or over in good health. Input material: blood. This CDR3 is CASGRGQRRYNEQFF. The CDR3 DNA is TGTGCCAGCGGTCGGGGGCAACGACGTTACAATGAGCAGTTCTTC.